These 2 T cell receptor beta chains originate from one sample sequenced in a study of blood T cell repertoires in COVID-19. Some clones are missing from TCRdb's copy, which holds only in-frame ones; the method was immunoSEQ multiplex PCR. The sample comprises some 370,000 clones, 90% of which are singletons, and 6.5% rests with the top ten. The source material was peripheral blood. All receptors come from a man aged 18 to 29 with active or convalescent COVID-19.

The chain couples TRBV19 to TRBJ1-2; tentatively, D is TRBD1 (6 bases). Germline V gene sequence: CDR1 LNHDA, CDR2 SQIVND (reference sequence). V gave up 4 bases and J gave up 4 bases, with 16 bases separating them. This CDR3 contains 15 residues. The CDR3: CASSSRGLISYGYTF. In DNA form, the CDR3 reads TGTGCCAGTAGTAGCAGGGGTTTGATAAGCTATGGCTACACCTTC.

The rearrangement uses TRBV27 and TRBJ1-6; 7 nucleotides line up with TRBD1. The V gene's germline CDR1 is MNHEY and CDR2 SMNVEV (reference sequence). V lost 0 bases, J lost 10 bases, and 6 bases stayed unmatched. The CDR3 is 15 residues long. CDR3 in amino acids: CASSLSEGGASPLHF. CDR3 bases: TGTGCCAGCAGTTTATCGGAAGGGGGCGCCTCACCCCTCCACTTT.